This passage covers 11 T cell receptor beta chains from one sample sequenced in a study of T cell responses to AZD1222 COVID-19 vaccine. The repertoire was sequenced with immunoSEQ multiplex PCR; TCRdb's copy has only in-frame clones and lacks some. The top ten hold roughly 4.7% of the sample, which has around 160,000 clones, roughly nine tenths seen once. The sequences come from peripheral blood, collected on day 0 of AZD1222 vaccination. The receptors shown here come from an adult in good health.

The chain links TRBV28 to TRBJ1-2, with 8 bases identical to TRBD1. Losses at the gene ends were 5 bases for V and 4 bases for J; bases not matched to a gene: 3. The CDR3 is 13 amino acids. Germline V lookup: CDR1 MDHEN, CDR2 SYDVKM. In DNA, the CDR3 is TGTGCCAGCAGTATCGGACAGGGCTATGGCTACACCTTC. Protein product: CASSIGQGYGYTF.

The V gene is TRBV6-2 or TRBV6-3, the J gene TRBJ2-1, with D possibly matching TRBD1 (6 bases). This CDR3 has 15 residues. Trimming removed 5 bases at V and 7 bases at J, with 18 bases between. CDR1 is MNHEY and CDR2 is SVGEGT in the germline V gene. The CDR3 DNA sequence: TGTGCCAGCAGTGCGACAGGCGGGTCGGGAAATGAGCAGTTCTTC. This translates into CASSATGGSGNEQFF.

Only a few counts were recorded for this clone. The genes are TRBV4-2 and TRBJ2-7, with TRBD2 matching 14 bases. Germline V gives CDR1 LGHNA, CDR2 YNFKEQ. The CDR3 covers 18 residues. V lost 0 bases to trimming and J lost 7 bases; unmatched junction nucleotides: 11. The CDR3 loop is CASSQDPGLAGAAGEQYF. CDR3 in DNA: TGTGCCAGCAGCCAAGACCCGGGACTAGCGGGAGCCGCGGGAGAGCAGTACTTC.

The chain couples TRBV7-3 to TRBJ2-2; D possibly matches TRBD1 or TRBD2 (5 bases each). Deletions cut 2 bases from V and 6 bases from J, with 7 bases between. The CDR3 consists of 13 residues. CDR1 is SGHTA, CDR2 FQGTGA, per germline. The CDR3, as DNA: TGTGCCAGCAGCTTACTGGGACCCGGGGAGCTGTTTTTT. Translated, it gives CASSLLGPGELFF.

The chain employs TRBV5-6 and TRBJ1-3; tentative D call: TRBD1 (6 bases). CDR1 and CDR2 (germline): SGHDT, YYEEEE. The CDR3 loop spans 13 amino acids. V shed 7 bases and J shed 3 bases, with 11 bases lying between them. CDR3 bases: TGTGCCAGCCGAGAGGGGGGTGGAAACACCATATATTTT. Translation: CASREGGGNTIYF.

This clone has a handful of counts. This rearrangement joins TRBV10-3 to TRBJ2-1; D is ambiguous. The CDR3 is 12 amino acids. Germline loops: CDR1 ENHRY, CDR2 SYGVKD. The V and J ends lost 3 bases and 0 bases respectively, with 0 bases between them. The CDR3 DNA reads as TGTGCCATCAGTGACTCCTACAATGAGCAGTTCTTC. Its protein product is CAISDSYNEQFF.

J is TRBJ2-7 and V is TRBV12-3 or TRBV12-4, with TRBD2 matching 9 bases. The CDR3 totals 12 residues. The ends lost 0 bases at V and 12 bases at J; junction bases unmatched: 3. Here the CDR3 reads CASSLASGSLYF. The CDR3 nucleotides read TGTGCCAGCAGTTTAGCTAGCGGGAGCCTGTACTTC.

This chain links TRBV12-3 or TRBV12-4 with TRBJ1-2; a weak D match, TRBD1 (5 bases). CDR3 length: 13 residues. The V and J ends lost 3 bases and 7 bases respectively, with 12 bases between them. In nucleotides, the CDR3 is TGTGCCAGCAGTTTGCAGGGCTACCTTGGCTACACCTTC. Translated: CASSLQGYLGYTF.

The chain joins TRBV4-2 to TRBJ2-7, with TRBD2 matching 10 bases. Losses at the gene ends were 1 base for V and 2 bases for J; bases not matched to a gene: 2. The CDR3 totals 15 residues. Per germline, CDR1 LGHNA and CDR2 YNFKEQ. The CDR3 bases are TGTGCCAGCAGCCAAGGCGGACTAGCGGCCTACGAGCAGTACTTC. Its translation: CASSQGGLAAYEQYF.

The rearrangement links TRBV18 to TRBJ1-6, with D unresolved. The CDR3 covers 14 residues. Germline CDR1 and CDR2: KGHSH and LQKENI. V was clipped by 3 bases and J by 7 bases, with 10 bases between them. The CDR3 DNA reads TGTGCCAGCTCACCCGCGGCCAGGAATTCACCCCTCCACTTT. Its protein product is CASSPAARNSPLHF.

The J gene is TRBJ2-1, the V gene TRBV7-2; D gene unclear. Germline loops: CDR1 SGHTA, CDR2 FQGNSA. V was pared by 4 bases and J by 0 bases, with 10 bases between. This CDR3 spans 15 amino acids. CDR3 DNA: TGTGCCAGCAGCTGGCAGACTCTCTCCTACAATGAGCAGTTCTTC. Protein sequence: CASSWQTLSYNEQFF.